The TCR beta chain under discussion was sequenced for a study of molecular identifiers for immune sequencing clone quantification. Study-level background: Replicates split RNA from roughly 20,000 or 100,000 naive CD8 cells five ways, and the researchers sequenced four portions. Study results and caveats: Sharing of a barcode by identical TCR molecules could cause highly expanded clone sizes to be underestimated.

TCRdb recomputed calls from the PCR reads with MiXCR, one row per CDR3 protein. Among 460,000 or so distinct CDR3 sequences listed, about a fifth were seen once. Points on this clonotype: No antigen is known for it. Its ends do not fully match the called genes, so a read error is possible.

Sorted naive CD8 T cells were those defined as CD8+CD4-CCR7+CD45RA+. The CDR3 loop spans 12 amino acids. Per germline, CDR1 SGDLS and CDR2 YYNGEE. This chain connects TRBV9 to TRBJ2-1; D remains unclear. The sequenced sample was naive CD8+ T cells from blood, with Jurkat cell RNA spiked in. Subset meaning: FACS-sorted CD8+CD4-CCR7+CD45RA+ naive T cells. The receptor was isolated from a human donor in good health. Some libraries in this study had Jurkat cell RNA spiked in. CDR3 nucleotides: TGTGCCAGAAGCGCCTCTGACAATGAGCAGTTCTTC. Protein: CARSASDNEQFF.